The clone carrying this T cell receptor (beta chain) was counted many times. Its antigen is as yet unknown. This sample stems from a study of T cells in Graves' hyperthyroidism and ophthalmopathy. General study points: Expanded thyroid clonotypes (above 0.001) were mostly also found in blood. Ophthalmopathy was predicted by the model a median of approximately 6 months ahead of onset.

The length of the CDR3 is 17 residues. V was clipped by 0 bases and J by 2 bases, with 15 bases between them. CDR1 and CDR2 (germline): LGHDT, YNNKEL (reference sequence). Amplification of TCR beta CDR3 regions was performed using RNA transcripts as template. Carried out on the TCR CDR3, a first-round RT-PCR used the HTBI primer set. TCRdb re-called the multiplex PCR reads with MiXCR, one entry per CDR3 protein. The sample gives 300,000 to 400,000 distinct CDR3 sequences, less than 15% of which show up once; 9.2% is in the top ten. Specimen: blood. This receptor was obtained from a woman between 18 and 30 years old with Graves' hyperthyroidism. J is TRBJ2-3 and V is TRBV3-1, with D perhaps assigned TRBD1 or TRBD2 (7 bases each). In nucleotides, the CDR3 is TGTGCCAGCAGCCAAGACAGGGGGGGACCCTACACAGATACGCAGTATTTT. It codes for CASSQDRGGPYTDTQYF.